Shown below are 8 T cell receptor beta chains from a single sample sequenced in a study of blood T cell repertoires in COVID-19. Here immunoSEQ multiplex PCR was the method, and the copy in TCRdb shows in-frame clones only, minus some. The repertoire holds some 180,000 clones, with approximately 90% as singletons. The sequenced sample was peripheral blood. The receptors were gathered from a man aged 45 to 65 with COVID-19, enrolled during active disease.

The chain carries TRBV3-1 (or the pseudogene TRBV3-2) and TRBJ1-2; 7 bases align to TRBD1. Trimming cost V 0 bases and J 5 bases; bases outside gene matches: 3. Germline V gene data show CDR1 as LGHDT and CDR2 as YNNKEL (reference sequence). The CDR3 sequence is 14 residues long. This CDR3 is CASSQEGGRYGYTF. The CDR3 nucleotides are TGTGCCAGCAGCCAAGAAGGGGGCCGGTATGGCTACACCTTC.

The rearrangement links TRBV6-1 to TRBJ2-5; 9 nucleotides align to TRBD2. The CDR3 is 16 amino acids. Germline V CDR1 and CDR2: MNHNS, SASEGT. V shed 4 bases and J 7 bases; nucleotides not matched to a gene: 13. CDR3 nucleotides: TGTGCCAGCAGTGGGGGACTAGCCGTTTCAGGTGGGACCCAGTACTTC. This sequence encodes CASSGGLAVSGGTQYF.

Concerning this clone itself: At one of its ends the junction is not consistent with the germline gene, which may arise from a read error. The chain links TRBV7-7 to TRBJ2-5; weak D call: TRBD1 (6 bases). The CDR3 length is 13 residues. Germline values: CDR1 SSHAT, CDR2 FNYEAQ (reference sequence). CDR3 region: CASSSQGQETQYF. In DNA, the CDR3 is TGTGCTAGCAGCTCACAGGGACAAGAGACCCAGTACTTC.

The chain carries TRBV6-5 and TRBJ1-5, with D perhaps TRBD1 (6 bases). Germline CDR1 MNHEY, CDR2 SVGAGI. V lost 8 bases and J lost 1, with 15 bases in between. The CDR3 runs 15 residues. CDR3 amino acids: CASSTNRASNQPQHF. CDR3 nucleotide sequence: TGTGCCAGCTCTACGAACAGGGCCAGCAATCAGCCCCAGCATTTT.

V is TRBV6-2 or TRBV6-3 and J is TRBJ1-2; TRBD1 might be the D (6 bases). CDR1 is MNHEY and CDR2 is SVGEGT in the germline V gene. The V and J ends lost 6 bases and 0 bases respectively, with 14 bases between them. CDR3 length: 15 amino acids. The CDR3 reads CASSSDRRTNYGYTF. The CDR3 DNA follows: TGTGCCAGCAGCTCCGACAGGCGCACTAACTATGGCTACACCTTC.

The chain couples TRBV5-5 to TRBJ2-1, with 7 positions matching TRBD2. Germline-derived CDR1 and CDR2 are SGHKS and YYEKEE (reference sequence). This CDR3 spans 14 amino acids. V gave up 8 bases and J gave up 3 bases; unmatched junction bases: 8. CDR3: CASNSGTNYNEQFF. In DNA form, the CDR3 reads TGTGCCAGTAATTCCGGGACTAACTACAATGAGCAGTTCTTC.

This clone was counted only a few times. This chain joins TRBV6-5 and TRBJ1-2; D might be TRBD1 (5 bases). There are 12 residues in the CDR3. Germline V gene sequence: CDR1 MNHEY, CDR2 SVGAGI. Trimming took off 6 bases at V and 4 bases at J, with 9 bases between the two ends. CDR3 sequence: CASRKDTYGYTF. The CDR3 DNA reads TGTGCCAGCAGGAAGGACACCTATGGCTACACCTTC.

The chain carries TRBV6-6 and TRBJ2-7; the match to TRBD2 covers 7 bases. There are 13 residues in the CDR3. The trim removed 6 bases at V and 1 base at J, leaving 3 bases unmatched. Germline loops: CDR1 MNHNY, CDR2 SVGAGI (reference sequence). CDR3 nucleotide sequence: TGTGCCAGCAGCTGGGGGGGATCCTACGAGCAGTACTTC. Its translation is CASSWGGSYEQYF.